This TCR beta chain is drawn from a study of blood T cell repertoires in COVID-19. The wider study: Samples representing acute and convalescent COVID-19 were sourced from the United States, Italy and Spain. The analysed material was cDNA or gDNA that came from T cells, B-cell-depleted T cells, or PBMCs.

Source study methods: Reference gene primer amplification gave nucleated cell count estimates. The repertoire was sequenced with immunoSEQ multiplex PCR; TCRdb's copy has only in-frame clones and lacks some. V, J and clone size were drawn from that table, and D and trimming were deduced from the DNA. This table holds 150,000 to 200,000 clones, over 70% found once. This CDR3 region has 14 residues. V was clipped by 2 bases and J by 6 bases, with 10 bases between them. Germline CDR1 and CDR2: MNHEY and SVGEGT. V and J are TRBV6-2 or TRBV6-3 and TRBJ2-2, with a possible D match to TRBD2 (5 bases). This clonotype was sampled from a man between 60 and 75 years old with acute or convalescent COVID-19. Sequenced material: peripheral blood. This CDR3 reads CASSYGVSAGELFF. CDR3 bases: TGTGCCAGCAGTTACGGCGTTAGCGCCGGGGAGCTGTTTTTT.